The present TCR beta chain was sequenced within a study of regulatory T cells in long-lasting Graves disease. Time point denoted: newly diagnosed GD, antithyroid drugs for less than 3 months. Isolated PBMC RNA provided the starting material for the TCR library. This clonotype was seen repeatedly, ten times or more. CDR1 and CDR2 (germline): DFQATT, SNEGSKA (reference sequence). The CDR3 covers 15 residues. Unmatched junction bases numbered 7, after V lost 1 base and J lost 6 bases. In building TCR beta libraries, iRepertoire HTBI primers were used together with Arm-PCR of CDR3 regions. TCRdb analysed the multiplex PCR reads with MiXCR anew, one entry per CDR3 protein. This sample has 400,000 to 500,000 distinct CDR3 sequences; around 17% occur once, and the top ten carry about 25%. The same sample was also studied in work on T cells in Graves' hyperthyroidism and ophthalmopathy.

The chain joins TRBV20-1 to TRBJ2-5, with 11 nucleotides matching TRBD2. Here the sequenced sample was peripheral blood mononuclear cells (PBMCs), taken at new diagnosis, from a patient treated with antithyroid drugs. The receptor was isolated from a woman aged 18-35 years with Graves disease. The CDR3, as DNA: TGCAGTGCTAGAGCGTATAGCGGGAGGGGAAAGACCCAGTACTTC. Translating it yields CSARAYSGRGKTQYF.